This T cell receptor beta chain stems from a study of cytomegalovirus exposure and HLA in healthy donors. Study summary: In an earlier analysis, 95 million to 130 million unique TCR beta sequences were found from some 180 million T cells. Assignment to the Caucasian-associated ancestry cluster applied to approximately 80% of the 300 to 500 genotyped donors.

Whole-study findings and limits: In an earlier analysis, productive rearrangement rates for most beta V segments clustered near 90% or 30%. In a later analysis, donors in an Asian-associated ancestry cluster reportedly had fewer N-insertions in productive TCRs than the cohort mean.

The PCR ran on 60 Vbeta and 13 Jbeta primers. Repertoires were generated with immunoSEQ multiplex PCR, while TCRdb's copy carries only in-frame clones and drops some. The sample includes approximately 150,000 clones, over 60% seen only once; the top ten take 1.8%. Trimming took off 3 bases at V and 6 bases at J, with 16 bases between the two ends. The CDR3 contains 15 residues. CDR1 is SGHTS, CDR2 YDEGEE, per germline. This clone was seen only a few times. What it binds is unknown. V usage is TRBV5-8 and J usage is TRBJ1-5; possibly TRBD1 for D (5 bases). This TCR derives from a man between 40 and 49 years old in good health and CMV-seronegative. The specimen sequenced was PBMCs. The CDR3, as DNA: TGTGCCAGCAGCTGGCCTGGGGGGTTTGGTCAGCCCCAGCATTTT. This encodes CASSWPGGFGQPQHF.